This T cell receptor beta chain was sequenced in a study of blood T cell repertoires in COVID-19. As for the study in general: COVID-19 samples, acute and convalescent, were from the United States, Italy and Spain. Sources were T cells, B-cell-depleted T cells, or PBMCs; the material itself was cDNA or gDNA.

Across 24 US areas, participants ranged in age from 18 to 89 years. Measured with immunoSEQ multiplex PCR; TCRdb has only the in-frame clones, and not every one. The table includes about 320,000 clones, around 90% detected once. V lost 0 bases and J lost 5, with 13 bases in between. Germline CDR1 is ENHRY and CDR2 is SYGVKD. This CDR3 has 15 amino acids. The V and J genes are TRBV10-3 and TRBJ2-5; possible D gene TRBD2, 6 bases. The sequence derives from a man aged 60 to 69 who had recovered from COVID-19. The sequencing sample was made of PBMCs or T cells enriched from blood (not recorded which). This CDR3 is CAISESSGGLETQYF. The CDR3 bases are TGTGCCATCAGTGAGTCAAGCGGAGGGCTGGAGACCCAGTACTTC.